Below, 27 T cell receptor beta chains from the same sample are listed, as sequenced in a study of PD-1 blockade in classical Hodgkin lymphoma. Sequenced by immunoSEQ multiplex PCR; TCRdb stores in-frame clones only, minus some. Among 100,000 to 120,000 clones, approximately 90% were seen once, and the ten largest hold under 20%. Time point defined: cycle 4 day 1 (C4D1), after 6 weeks of nivolumab. Every single patient, without exception, relapsed after autologous stem cell transplantation, and brentuximab vedotin exposure varied. Source: peripheral blood mononuclear cells (PBMCs), taken before the fourth cycle of nivolumab. All receptors derive from a human donor with classical Hodgkin lymphoma.

This clone occurred once. The chain employs TRBV5-4 and TRBJ1-2, with D unresolved. V was clipped by 5 bases and J by 7 bases, with 15 bases between them. From germline, CDR1 is SGHNT and CDR2 YYREEE (reference sequence). The CDR3 runs to 13 residues. As DNA, the CDR3 is TGTGCCAGCAGGGACCGAAATCGCGGTGGCTACACCTTC. This translates into CASRDRNRGGYTF.

The chain combines TRBV7-9 with TRBJ1-1; 7 bases map to TRBD1. With V trimmed by 1 base and J by 3 bases, 5 bases remained unmatched. CDR1 and CDR2 from the germline V gene are SEHNR and FQNEAQ (reference sequence). The CDR3 is 15 amino acids. The CDR3 reads CASSLVGGAYTEAFF. The CDR3 DNA reads TGTGCCAGCAGCTTAGTAGGGGGCGCGTACACTGAAGCTTTCTTT. Full variable domain (remainder filled in from reference TRBV7-9 and TRBJ1-1): DTGVSQNPRHKITKRGQNVTFRCDPISEHNRLYWYRQTLGQGPEFLTYFQNEAQLEKSRLLSDRFSAERPKGSFSTLEIQRTEQGDSAMYLCASSLVGGAYTEAFFGQGTRLTVV.

This chain's CDR3 is CASSYSWDRGSYEQYF. The CDR3 coding sequence is TGTGCCAGCAGTTACTCTTGGGACAGGGGCTCCTACGAGCAGTACTTC. V gene TRBV6-5 combines with J gene TRBJ2-7; 10 nucleotides match TRBD1. Germline V gives CDR1 MNHEY, CDR2 SVGAGI. The CDR3 is 16 residues long. V trimming: 0 bases; J trimming: 0 bases; junction bases outside the gene matches: 2.

The V call is TRBV29-1, the J call TRBJ1-2, with D uncertain. CDR1 and CDR2 (germline): SQVTM, ANQGSEA. V dropped 1 base and J dropped 5 bases, with 17 bases sitting between them. This CDR3 comprises 15 residues. In DNA, the CDR3 is TGCAGCGTTGAAGTTTCGGCACCTCACCCATATGGCTACACCTTC. Protein product: CSVEVSAPHPYGYTF.

This chain joins TRBV11-2 and TRBJ2-3, with D hard to call. CDR3 length: 16 residues. Trimming pared 1 base from V and 2 bases from J, leaving 13 bases between. Germline CDR1 SGHAT, CDR2 FQNNGV. The CDR3 region is CASSLGRIEDTDTQYF. The DNA of the CDR3 is TGTGCCAGCAGCTTAGGGCGGATAGAGGACACAGATACGCAGTATTTT.

Worth noting for this clone: Different DNA sequences within this sample yield the same CDR3. In DNA, the CDR3 is TGTGCCACCAGCAGAGGACTAGCGGGAGGGCCGCTCCACGAGCAGTACTTC. It specifies CATSRGLAGGPLHEQYF. V usage is TRBV15 and J usage is TRBJ2-7; 14 nucleotides match TRBD2. CDR1 is LNHNV, CDR2 YYDKDF, per germline (reference sequence). V was pared by 1 base and J by 5 bases, with 7 bases of the junction left unmatched. This CDR3 has 17 amino acids.

V and J are TRBV15 and TRBJ2-6; D is undetermined. CDR1 and CDR2 (germline): LNHNV, YYDKDF (reference sequence). V was shortened by 4 bases and J by 4 bases, with 8 bases between the two germline ends. The CDR3 is made up of 14 amino acids. As DNA, the CDR3 is TGTGCCACCAGCATGGCTACAGGGGCCAACGTCCTGACTTTC. Translation gives CATSMATGANVLTF. The full variable domain, completed using reference TRBV15 and TRBJ2-6, is DAMVIQNPRYQVTQFGKPVTLSCSQTLNHNVMYWYQQKSSQAPKLLFHYYDKDFNNEADTPDNFQSRRPNTSFCFLDIRSPGLGDTAMYLCATSMATGANVLTFGAGSRLTVL.

This chain uses TRBV2 with TRBJ1-5, with D tentatively TRBD1 (6 bases). The germline gives CDR1 SNHLY, CDR2 FYNNEI. CDR3 length equals 15 residues. The ends were cut back, 8 bases at V and 7 bases at J, with 21 bases in the middle. The chain's CDR3 is CASRIDWTEKQPQHF. As DNA, the CDR3 is TGTGCCAGCCGTATAGATTGGACAGAAAAACAGCCCCAGCATTTT.

This clone turned up a few times. J is TRBJ2-1 and V is TRBV2; a possible D gene is TRBD1 (6 bases). Germline CDR1 reads SNHLY; CDR2 reads FYNNEI. This CDR3 comprises 16 residues. V was cut by 1 base and J by 3 bases, with 13 bases left in between. The CDR3 DNA follows: TGTGCCAGCAGTGAAGGGACAGACCAAATCTACAATGAGCAGTTCTTC. It is translated as CASSEGTDQIYNEQFF.

V gene TRBV7-9 combines with J gene TRBJ2-7; 7 bases fit TRBD2. The V segment lost 0 bases and the J segment 0 bases; nucleotides outside the gene matches: 2. CDR1 and CDR2 (germline): SEHNR, FQNEAQ (reference sequence). The length of the CDR3 is 15 residues. This CDR3 is CASSLAGGSSYEQYF. The CDR3 DNA reads TGTGCCAGCAGCTTAGCGGGAGGGAGCTCCTACGAGCAGTACTTC.

Turning to this clone: Within the sample, other DNA sequences also encode this same CDR3. This sequence joins TRBV6-6 and TRBJ2-1, with 14 bases aligning to TRBD2. Germline V gene data show CDR1 as MNHNY and CDR2 as SVGAGI (reference sequence). The V segment lost 7 bases and the J segment 7 bases; nucleotides outside the gene matches: 6. The CDR3 length is 15 residues. In DNA, the CDR3 is TGTGCCAGCACCCCGGGACTAGCGGGAGCTAATGAGCAGTTCTTC. This sequence encodes CASTPGLAGANEQFF.

V usage is TRBV5-7 and J usage is TRBJ2-5; D is possibly TRBD2 (6 bases). TRBV5-7 is marked as an open reading frame, function uncertain. The V end lost 6 bases, the J end lost 5 bases, and 23 bases lay between the germline ends. This CDR3 spans 16 amino acids. The CDR3 bases are TGTGCCAGCACCCAAACCGGGACTCTGGGCGGGGAGACCCAGTACTTC. This sequence encodes CASTQTGTLGGETQYF.

The chain has TRBV5-1 and TRBJ1-1, with D possibly TRBD1 on 5 matching bases. Trimming stripped 3 bases from V and 6 bases from J, with 15 bases between. CDR1 is SGHRS, CDR2 YFSETQ, per germline. The CDR3 covers 14 residues. The CDR3 region is CASSSDKGGPEAFF. CDR3 nucleotide sequence: TGCGCCAGCAGCTCGGACAAAGGAGGCCCTGAAGCTTTCTTT.

This clone was seen just once. The chain is built from TRBV29-1 and TRBJ1-1; weak D call: TRBD1 (6 bases). This CDR3 contains 12 residues. The germline V and J ends were trimmed by 4 bases and 8 bases, with 14 bases remaining between them. The germline V gene encodes CDR1 SQVTM and CDR2 ANQGSEA. CDR3 loop: CSVAWQGREAFF. CDR3 coding DNA: TGCAGCGTTGCTTGGCAGGGGCGGGAAGCTTTCTTT.

CDR3 in DNA: TGCGCCAGCAGCTTAAAGGACTTGTTCAATGAGCAGTTCTTC. It is translated as CASSLKDLFNEQFF. The chain links TRBV5-1 to TRBJ2-1; possible D gene TRBD2, 5 bases. The V end was cut by 2 bases, the J end by 6 bases, with 12 bases between. This CDR3 spans 14 amino acids. Germline CDR1 SGHRS, CDR2 YFSETQ.

This chain uses TRBV7-2 with TRBJ1-1; D is ambiguous. Germline CDR1 reads SGHTA; CDR2 reads FQGNSA. The CDR3 is 8 residues long. Trimming took off 6 bases at V and 11 bases at J, with 4 bases between the two ends. The DNA for the CDR3 is TGTGCCAGCAGTCTGGCTTTCTTT. It codes for CASSLAFF.

J is TRBJ1-1 and V is TRBV29-1; D remains ambiguous. Looked up from germline, CDR1 is SQVTM and CDR2 is ANQGSEA. V gave up 4 bases and J gave up 0 bases, with 12 bases separating them. CDR3 length: 14 residues. This CDR3 reads CSVGPGGMNTEAFF. The DNA of the CDR3 is TGCAGCGTTGGCCCAGGCGGAATGAACACTGAAGCTTTCTTT.

The chain recombines TRBV9 with TRBJ1-2; D uncertain. Trimming pared 0 bases from V and 4 bases from J, leaving 7 bases between. The CDR3 has 13 amino acids. The germline gives CDR1 SGDLS, CDR2 YYNGEE. CDR3: CASSVGDGYGYTF. CDR3 DNA sequence: TGTGCCAGCAGCGTAGGAGACGGCTATGGCTACACCTTC.

The CDR3 protein is CAWSVGDFTEAFF. The CDR3 region has the DNA TGTGCCTGGAGTGTGGGGGACTTCACTGAAGCTTTCTTT. The chain uses TRBV30 and TRBJ1-1; D is possibly TRBD1 (5 bases). Germline lookup yields CDR1 GTSNPN and CDR2 SVGIG (reference sequence). The CDR3 totals 13 residues. With 0 bases removed from V and 4 bases from J, the gap between germline ends came to 9 bases.

The chain has TRBV4-1 and TRBJ1-1; D unclear. The CDR3 contains 13 residues. Germline V gene sequence: CDR1 MGHRA, CDR2 YSYEKL. V lost 0 bases, J lost 6 bases, and 8 bases lay in between. The chain's CDR3 is CASSQDLRSEAFF. CDR3 sequence (DNA): TGCGCCAGCAGCCAAGATTTACGCTCTGAAGCTTTCTTT.

The chain links TRBV27 to TRBJ1-6; D ambiguous. Germline lookup yields CDR1 MNHEY and CDR2 SMNVEV (reference sequence). V was cut by 6 bases and J by 6 bases, with 15 bases left in between. CDR3 length: 15 amino acids. This chain's CDR3 is CASSRELSGNSPLHF. CDR3 in DNA: TGTGCCAGCAGCCGTGAGCTTTCGGGTAATTCACCCCTCCACTTT.

This chain uses TRBV5-1 with TRBJ2-7; D gene ambiguous. Germline V gene data show CDR1 as SGHRS and CDR2 as YFSETQ. This CDR3 contains 14 residues. The germline V and J ends were trimmed by 5 bases and 1 base, with 13 bases remaining between them. The CDR3 reads CASRRSADSYEQYF. As DNA, the CDR3 is TGCGCCAGCAGACGGTCAGCAGATTCCTACGAGCAGTACTTC.

The rearrangement joins TRBV5-1 to TRBJ1-2; TRBD1 is a possible D gene (5 bases). Trimming stripped 0 bases from V and 3 bases from J, with 9 bases between. The CDR3 contains 14 residues. Germline values: CDR1 SGHRS, CDR2 YFSETQ. The CDR3 DNA reads as TGCGCCAGCAGCTTGGGGAGCAGGGACTATGGCTACACCTTC. Residues: CASSLGSRDYGYTF.

The chain recombines TRBV30 with TRBJ1-4, with 10 bases identical to TRBD1. Trimming cost V 2 bases and J 1 base; bases outside gene matches: 1. The CDR3 consists of 15 residues. Germline V gives CDR1 GTSNPN, CDR2 SVGIG (reference sequence). The CDR3 here is CAWSRDRGTNEKLFF. The DNA of the CDR3 is TGTGCCTGGAGTCGGGACAGGGGAACTAATGAAAAACTGTTTTTT.

The V gene is TRBV4-3, the J gene TRBJ2-4; perhaps TRBD1 as D (6 bases). The CDR3 runs to 15 residues. Germline loops: CDR1 LGHNA, CDR2 YSLEER. V was cut by 1 base and J by 3 bases, with 10 bases left in between. The CDR3 sequence is CASSQVAGVKNIQYF. CDR3 in DNA: TGCGCCAGCAGCCAAGTCGCAGGGGTCAAAAACATTCAGTACTTC.

This clone came up once. The chain employs TRBV2 and TRBJ1-3; D possibly corresponds to TRBD1 (5 bases). Deletions cut 10 bases from V and 3 bases from J, with 13 bases between. CDR3 length: 13 amino acids. Looked up from germline, CDR1 is SNHLY and CDR2 is FYNNEI. For the CDR3, the DNA is TGTGCCACCGGGACGCTGGGTGGAAACACCATATATTTT. Residues: CATGTLGGNTIYF.

The chain couples TRBV28 to TRBJ1-2; 7 nucleotides match TRBD1. Germline V gene lookup returns CDR1 MDHEN and CDR2 SYDVKM. This CDR3 comprises 13 residues. With V trimmed by 8 bases and J by 4 bases, 7 bases remained unmatched. The CDR3 here is CASSLGDSYGYTF. The CDR3, as DNA: TGTGCCAGCTCCCTAGGGGACAGCTATGGCTACACCTTC.